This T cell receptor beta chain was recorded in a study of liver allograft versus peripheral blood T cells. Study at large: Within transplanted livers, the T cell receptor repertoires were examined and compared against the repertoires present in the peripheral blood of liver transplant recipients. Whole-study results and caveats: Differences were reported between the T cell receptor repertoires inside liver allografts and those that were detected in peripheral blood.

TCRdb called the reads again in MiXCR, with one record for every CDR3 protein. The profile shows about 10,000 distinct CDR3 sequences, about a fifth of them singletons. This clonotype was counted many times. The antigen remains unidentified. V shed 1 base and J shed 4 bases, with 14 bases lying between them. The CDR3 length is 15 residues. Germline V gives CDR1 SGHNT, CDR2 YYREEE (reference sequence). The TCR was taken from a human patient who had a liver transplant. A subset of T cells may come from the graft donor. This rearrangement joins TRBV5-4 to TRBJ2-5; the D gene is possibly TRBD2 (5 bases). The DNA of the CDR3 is TGTGCCAGCAGCTTGAAGAATGAGGGTTCAGAGACCCAGTACTTC. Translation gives CASSLKNEGSETQYF.